This T cell receptor beta chain was observed in a study of blood T cell repertoires in COVID-19. Study-level background: COVID-19 samples from acute and convalescent phases originated in the United States, Italy and Spain. T cells, B-cell-depleted T cells, or PBMCs provided the cDNA or gDNA that served as material.

CDR1 SGHRS and CDR2 YFSETQ come from the germline V gene. CDR3 length: 16 amino acids. Trimming took 5 bases from V and 3 from J; bases not matched to a gene: 6. This clone was seen a few times. Seattle cases were enrolled at active infection and followed longitudinally. Original processing notes: Amplification of reference gene primers was used by the study to estimate nucleated cell counts. The assay was immunoSEQ multiplex PCR, and TCRdb's table has in-frame clones only and misses some. V and J calls and clone size are as listed in that table; D and trimming were resolved from the DNA. The sample has about 220,000 clones; over 75% are singletons.

The J gene is TRBJ1-6, the V gene TRBV5-1, with 9 bases matching TRBD1. This TCR came from a woman between 65 and 79 years old with COVID-19, enrolled during active disease. Sequencing input: peripheral blood. The CDR3 sequence is CASRITGGVYNSPLHF. The CDR3 DNA sequence: TGCGCCAGCAGAATTACAGGGGGCGTCTATAATTCACCCCTCCACTTT.